Listed below are T cell receptor beta chains from one sample, sequenced in a study of shared clonotypes between healthy human individuals. Generated by immunoSEQ multiplex PCR, the TCRdb table keeps only in-frame clones and is missing some. The sample contains about 450,000 clones, around 79% of which appear only once. What was sequenced was PBMCs. All receptors come from a woman in her thirties or forties in good health. Some clones in this sample may be carry-over from other donors' samples. Each CDR3 is given with its conserved first and last residue. The D gene is left open where the match is weak. Clone size is not always given. Where it is, it says once, few, many or a class for expanded clones.

V gene	J gene	clone size	D gene	CDR3 DNA	CDR3 protein
TRBV6-5	TRBJ2-5	-	-	TGTGCCAGCAGTTCGACGGGGACCCAGTACTTC	CASSSTGTQYF
TRBV6-5	TRBJ2-7	-	-	TGTGCCAGCAGTTACTCGAGGCAGGGATACGAGCAGTACTTC	CASSYSRQGYEQYF
TRBV27	TRBJ2-7	-	TRBD2	TGTGCCAGCAGTTTATCTTCCGGGACTAGCGGCTACGAGCAGTACTTC	CASSLSSGTSGYEQYF
TRBV30	TRBJ2-7	-	TRBD2	TGTGCCTGTTCTTCGCGACTAGCGGGGACCTACGAGCAGTACTTC	CACSSRLAGTYEQYF
TRBV10-3	TRBJ2-1	-	-	TGTGCCATCGAAGGTAGCGGAGGCTACAATGAGCAGTTCTTC	CAIEGSGGYNEQFF
TRBV19	TRBJ1-4	-	-	TGTGCCAGTAGTATACTACAGGGATCAAGAGAAAAACTGTTTTTT	CASSILQGSREKLFF
TRBV7-2	TRBJ2-7	-	TRBD1	TGTGCCAGCAGCAGGCCCGGACAGGGGTACGAGCAGTACTTC	CASSRPGQGYEQYF
TRBV9	TRBJ2-1	-	TRBD2	TGTGCCAGCAACCGACTAGCGGGGCAGGGGAATGAGCAGTTCTTC	CASNRLAGQGNEQFF
TRBV28	TRBJ2-7	-	TRBD2	TGTGCCAGCAGTCAGCCCATGGGACTAGCGGGAGGGCCGGACTACGAGCAGTACTTC	CASSQPMGLAGGPDYEQYF
TRBV7-8	TRBJ1-5	-	TRBD1	TGTGCCAGCAGCTGGCGGGACAGGGGGCTTAGGGATCAGCCCCAGCATTTT	CASSWRDRGLRDQPQHF
TRBV28	TRBJ1-5	few	-	TGTGCCAGCAGTTCAGGTTATAAGGGTAATCAGCCCCAGCATTTT	CASSSGYKGNQPQHF